The 9 T cell receptor beta chains below come from one sample, sequenced in a study of T cells in tumors and immune-related adverse events. The assay was immunoSEQ multiplex PCR, and TCRdb's table has in-frame clones only and misses some. The table lists over 4,500 clones, 65% of them singletons, with 5.7% in the top ten. Sequences were derived from gut tissue, sampled from a patient treated with anti-PD-1 therapy. The receptor set was obtained from a female donor with metastatic renal cell carcinoma.

The V gene is TRBV7-8, the J gene TRBJ2-3, with D perhaps matching TRBD1 or TRBD2 (5 bases each). Trimming stripped 5 bases from V and 4 bases from J, with 13 bases between. Germline V CDR1 and CDR2: SGHVS, FQNEAQ. The CDR3 extends over 14 amino acids. CDR3 coding DNA: TGTGCCAGCAGCCCCCCCGGGGCGCCAGATACGCAGTATTTT. Its translation is CASSPPGAPDTQYF. The whole variable domain, remainder taken from reference TRBV7-8 and TRBJ2-3, is GAGVSQSPRYKVAKRGQDVALRCDPISGHVSLFWYQQALGQGPEFLTYFQNEAQLDKSGLPSDRFFAERPEGSVSTLKIQRTQQEDSAVYLCASSPPGAPDTQYFGPGTRLTVL.

V is TRBV6-1 and J is TRBJ2-3; D is unclear. CDR1 and CDR2 (germline): MNHNS, SASEGT. V was clipped by 4 bases and J by 1 base, with 12 bases between them. There are 15 residues in the CDR3. The CDR3 loop is CASSGAVAGTDTQYF. The DNA of the CDR3 is TGTGCCAGCAGTGGGGCGGTAGCAGGCACAGATACGCAGTATTTT.

The rearrangement uses TRBV5-1 and TRBJ1-2, with a weak D call TRBD1 (6 bases). The CDR3 covers 13 residues. The germline V gene has CDR1 SGHRS and CDR2 YFSETQ. V was clipped by 0 bases and J by 4 bases, with 7 bases between them. The CDR3 loop is CASSLGGGYGYTF. DNA for the CDR3: TGCGCCAGCAGCTTGGGAGGGGGCTATGGCTACACCTTC.

This sequence joins TRBV27 and TRBJ1-2, with a tentative D call TRBD1 (5 bases). The CDR3 has 17 amino acids. CDR1 and CDR2 (germline): MNHEY, SMNVEV (reference sequence). V was pared by 5 bases and J by 8 bases, with 27 bases between. CDR3 in DNA: TGTGCCAGCAGTCCTAGACCAGGGAGTATTTCGATTGGCGGCTACACCTTC. The encoded protein is CASSPRPGSISIGGYTF.

The rearrangement joins TRBV4-1 to TRBJ1-2; no clear D. Per the germline V gene, CDR1 is MGHRA and CDR2 is YSYEKL. The CDR3 is 12 amino acids. V was trimmed by 3 bases and J by 4 bases, leaving 6 bases between them. CDR3 nucleotide sequence: TGCGCCAGCAGCCAGGAATTCTATGGCTACACCTTC. Translation: CASSQEFYGYTF.

Within the sample, this clone is medium-sized. The gene calls are TRBV11-2 and TRBJ2-1; possible D gene TRBD2, 5 bases. Germline lookup yields CDR1 SGHAT and CDR2 FQNNGV. This CDR3 is 12 amino acids long. Trimming left V 5 bases short and J 12 bases short, with 14 bases between. The DNA of the CDR3 is TGTGCCAGCAGCCCCCTCGGGGAAGGGCAGTTCTTC. This encodes CASSPLGEGQFF.

V gene TRBV7-9 combines with J gene TRBJ1-5; D uncertain. The V end was cut by 4 bases, the J end by 2 bases, with 15 bases between. CDR3 length: 16 amino acids. From germline, CDR1 is SEHNR and CDR2 FQNEAQ (reference sequence). Written as DNA, the CDR3 is TGTGCCAGCAGCTCGTACTCCCTGGCGGGCAATCAGCCCCAGCATTTT. Protein sequence: CASSSYSLAGNQPQHF. Variable domain in full (rest from reference TRBV7-9 and TRBJ1-5): DTGVSQNPRHKITKRGQNVTFRCDPISEHNRLYWYRQTLGQGPEFLTYFQNEAQLEKSRLLSDRFSAERPKGSFSTLEIQRTEQGDSAMYLCASSSYSLAGNQPQHFGDGTRLSIL.

V and J are TRBV15 and TRBJ2-1; 10 bases match TRBD2. This CDR3 spans 16 amino acids. The V and J ends lost 1 base and 4 bases, in that order; junction bases with no gene match: 4. Germline loops: CDR1 LNHNV, CDR2 YYDKDF (reference sequence). The chain's CDR3 is CATSRVPSGGYNEQFF. CDR3 in DNA: TGTGCCACCAGCAGAGTTCCTAGCGGGGGTTACAATGAGCAGTTCTTC.

The chain combines TRBV2 with TRBJ1-5; D gene uncertain. V was pared by 2 bases and J by 4 bases, with 6 bases between. This CDR3 spans 13 amino acids. Germline assignment: CDR1 SNHLY and CDR2 FYNNEI. Here the CDR3 DNA reads TGTGCCAGCAGTGAATACATGAATCAGCCCCAGCATTTT. This codes for CASSEYMNQPQHF. Full variable domain (rest looked up from reference TRBV2 and TRBJ1-5): EPEVTQTPSHQVTQMGQEVILRCVPISNHLYFYWYRQILGQKVEFLVSFYNNEISEKSEIFDDQFSVERPDGSNFTLKIRSTKLEDSAMYFCASSEYMNQPQHFGDGTRLSIL.